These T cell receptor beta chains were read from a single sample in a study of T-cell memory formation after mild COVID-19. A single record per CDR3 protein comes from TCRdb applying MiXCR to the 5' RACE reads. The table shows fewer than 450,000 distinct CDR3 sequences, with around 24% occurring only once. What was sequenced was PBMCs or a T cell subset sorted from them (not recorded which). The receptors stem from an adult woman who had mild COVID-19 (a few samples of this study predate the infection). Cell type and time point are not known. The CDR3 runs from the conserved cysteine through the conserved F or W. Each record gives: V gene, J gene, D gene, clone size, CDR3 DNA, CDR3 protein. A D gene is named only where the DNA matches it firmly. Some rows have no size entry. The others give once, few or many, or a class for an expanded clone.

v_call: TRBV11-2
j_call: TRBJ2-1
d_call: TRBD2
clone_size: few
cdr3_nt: TGTGCCAGCAGCTCGGGACTAGCGGGGCTCTACAATGAGCAGTTCTTC
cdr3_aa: CASSSGLAGLYNEQFF

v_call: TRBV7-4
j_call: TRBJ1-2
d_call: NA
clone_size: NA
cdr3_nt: TGTGCCAGCAACGGACGGGTTAACTATGGCTACACCTTC
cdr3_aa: CASNGRVNYGYTF

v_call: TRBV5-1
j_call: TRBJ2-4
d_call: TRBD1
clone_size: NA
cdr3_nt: TGCGCCAGCAGCGCTATTCGGACAGGGATCTTAGATTTAGCCAAAAACATTCAGTACTTC
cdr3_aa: CASSAIRTGILDLAKNIQYF

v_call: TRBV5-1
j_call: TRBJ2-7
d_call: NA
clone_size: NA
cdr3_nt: TGCGCCAGCAGCCCCCGGCCACACAGGGAAGAGCAGTACTTC
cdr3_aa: CASSPRPHREEQYF

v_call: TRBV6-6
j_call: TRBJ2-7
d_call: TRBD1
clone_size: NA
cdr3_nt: TGTGCCAGCAGTTCCCCCCAGGGGGCGTCCTACGAGCAGTACTTC
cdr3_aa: CASSSPQGASYEQYF

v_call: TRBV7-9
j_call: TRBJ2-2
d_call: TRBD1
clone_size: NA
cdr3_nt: TGTGCCAGCAGCTCCCGGGACAGGGAACCGACGAACACCGGGGAGCTGTTTTTT
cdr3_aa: CASSSRDREPTNTGELFF

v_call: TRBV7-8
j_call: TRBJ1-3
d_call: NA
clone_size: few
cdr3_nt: TGTGCCAGCAGCTTAGCGTCGCCAGCTGCTGGAAACACCATATATTTT
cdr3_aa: CASSLASPAAGNTIYF

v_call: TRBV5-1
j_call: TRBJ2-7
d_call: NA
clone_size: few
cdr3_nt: TGCGCCAGCAGCTTGAAGTCAGGGGTGGTCGGCGAGCAGTACTTC
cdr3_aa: CASSLKSGVVGEQYF

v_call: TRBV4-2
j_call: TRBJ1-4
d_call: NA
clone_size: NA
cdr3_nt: TGTGCCAGCAGCCAAGGGGGTAGGGATCGGAAACTGTTTTTT
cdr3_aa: CASSQGGRDRKLFF

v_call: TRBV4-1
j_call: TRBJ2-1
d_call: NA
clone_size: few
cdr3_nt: TGCGCCAGCAGCCAAGTATTTCTGGGGAGCTCCTACAATGAGCAGTTCTTC
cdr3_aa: CASSQVFLGSSYNEQFF

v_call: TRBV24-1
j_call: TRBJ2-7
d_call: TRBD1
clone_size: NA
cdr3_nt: TGTGCCACCAGTGATCAAGGGACAGGGGGTTACGAGCAGTACTTC
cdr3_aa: CATSDQGTGGYEQYF

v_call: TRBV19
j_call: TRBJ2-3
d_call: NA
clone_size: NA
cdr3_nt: TGTGCCAGTAGGCGGACAGCCGCATCCACAGATACGCAGTATTTT
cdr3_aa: CASRRTAASTDTQYF

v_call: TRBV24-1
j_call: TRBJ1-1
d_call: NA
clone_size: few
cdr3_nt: TGTGCCACCAGTACGACATGGAACACTGAAGCTTTCTTT
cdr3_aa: CATSTTWNTEAFF

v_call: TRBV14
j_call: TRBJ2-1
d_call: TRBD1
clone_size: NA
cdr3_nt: TGTGCCAGCTCAACCCCCGGGGTAGGCCGGGACAGGTTCTCCTACAATGAGCAGTTCTTC
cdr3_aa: CASSTPGVGRDRFSYNEQFF

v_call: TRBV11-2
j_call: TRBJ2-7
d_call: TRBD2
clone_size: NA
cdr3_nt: TGTGCCAGCAGCTGGACCACTAGCGGGTATTCCTACGAGCAGTACTTC
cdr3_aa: CASSWTTSGYSYEQYF

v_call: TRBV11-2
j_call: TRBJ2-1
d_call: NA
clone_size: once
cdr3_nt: TGTGCCAGCAGCTTAGTTCAGGGGTTCAGCAATGAGCAGTTCTTC
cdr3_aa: CASSLVQGFSNEQFF

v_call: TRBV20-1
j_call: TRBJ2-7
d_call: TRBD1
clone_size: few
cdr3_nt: TGCAGTGCTTCACAGGGGGCGCTCTACGAGCAGTACTTC
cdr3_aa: CSASQGALYEQYF

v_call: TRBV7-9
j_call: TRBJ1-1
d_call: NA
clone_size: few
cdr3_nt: TGTGCCAGCAGCCGCCTCCAGGGTACTCGCTTCACTGAAGCTTTCTTT
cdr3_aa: CASSRLQGTRFTEAFF

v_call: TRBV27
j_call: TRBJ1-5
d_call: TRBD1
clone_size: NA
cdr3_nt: TGTGCCAGCAGTTTACGACAGGGTGGTCAGCCCCAGCATTTT
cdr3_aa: CASSLRQGGQPQHF

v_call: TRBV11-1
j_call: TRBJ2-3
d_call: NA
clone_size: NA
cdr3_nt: TGTGCCAGCAGCTTCGGAGCGGAGTATACAGATACGCAGTATTTT
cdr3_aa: CASSFGAEYTDTQYF

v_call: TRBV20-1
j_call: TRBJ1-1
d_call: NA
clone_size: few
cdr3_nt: TGCAGTGCTAGCAGTTACACTGAAGCTTTCTTT
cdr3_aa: CSASSYTEAFF

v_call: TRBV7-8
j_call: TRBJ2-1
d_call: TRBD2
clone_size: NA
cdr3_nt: TGTGCCAGCAGCTCCCGTCGTCTAGCGGACATGTCCTACAATGAGCAGTTCTTC
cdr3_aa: CASSSRRLADMSYNEQFF

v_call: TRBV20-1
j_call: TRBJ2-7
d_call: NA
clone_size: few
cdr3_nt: TGCAGTGCTAGAGTTCTAGACAGCTATTCCTACGAGCAGTACTTC
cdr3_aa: CSARVLDSYSYEQYF

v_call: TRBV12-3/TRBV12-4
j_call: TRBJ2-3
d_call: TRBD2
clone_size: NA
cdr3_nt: TGTGCCAGCGGCCCTAGCGGGAGACGTAGCACAGATACGCAGTATTTT
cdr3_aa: CASGPSGRRSTDTQYF

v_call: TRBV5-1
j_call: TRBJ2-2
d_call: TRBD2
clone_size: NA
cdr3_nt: TGCGCCAGCAGCTTCACGGGAGGTCAGACCGGGGAGCTGTTTTTT
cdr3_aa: CASSFTGGQTGELFF

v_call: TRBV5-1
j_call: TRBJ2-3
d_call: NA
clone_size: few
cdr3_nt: TGCGCCAGCAGCTACTCTGCAGGCACAGATACGCAGTATTTT
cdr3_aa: CASSYSAGTDTQYF

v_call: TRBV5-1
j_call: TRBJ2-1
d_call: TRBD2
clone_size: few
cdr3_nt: TGCGCCAGCAGCGGCGGGGGGCTCTCCTACAATGAGCAGTTCTTC
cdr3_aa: CASSGGGLSYNEQFF

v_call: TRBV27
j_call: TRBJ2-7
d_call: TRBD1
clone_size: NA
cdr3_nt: TGTGCCAGCAGCTATACGGGACAGGGAACCCACGAGCAGTACTTC
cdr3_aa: CASSYTGQGTHEQYF

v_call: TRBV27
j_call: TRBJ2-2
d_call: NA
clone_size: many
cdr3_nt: TGTGCCAGCAGTTTACAAACCGGGGAGCTGTTTTTT
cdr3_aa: CASSLQTGELFF

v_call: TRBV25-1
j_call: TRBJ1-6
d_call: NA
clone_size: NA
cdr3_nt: TGTGCCAGCAGTGGGGGGACGTATGGGCGGTCACCCCTCCACTTT
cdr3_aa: CASSGGTYGRSPLHF

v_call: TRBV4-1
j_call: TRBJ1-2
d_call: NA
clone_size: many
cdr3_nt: TGCGCCAGCAGCACTACTCGGGGCGATTATGGCTACACCTTC
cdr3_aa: CASSTTRGDYGYTF

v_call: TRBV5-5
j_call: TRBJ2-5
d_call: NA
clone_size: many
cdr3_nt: TGTGCCAGCAGCTTCGGAGCGACGGAGACCCAGTACTTC
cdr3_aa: CASSFGATETQYF

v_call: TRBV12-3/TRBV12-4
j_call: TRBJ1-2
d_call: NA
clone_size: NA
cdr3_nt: TGTGCCAGCAGCCTCCGGGGCTTTGAGGTGGTAGAGAACTATGGCTACACCTTC
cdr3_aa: CASSLRGFEVVENYGYTF

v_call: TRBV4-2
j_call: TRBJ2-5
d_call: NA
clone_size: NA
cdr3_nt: TGTGCCAGCAGCCCTCAGTGGGGGCCTGTTATGGAGACCCAGTACTTC
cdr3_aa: CASSPQWGPVMETQYF

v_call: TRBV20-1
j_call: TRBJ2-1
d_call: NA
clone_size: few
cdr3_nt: TGCAGTGCTGATCAGGGGGGCGGCCCCGCACAGGAGTTCTTC
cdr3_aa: CSADQGGGPAQEFF

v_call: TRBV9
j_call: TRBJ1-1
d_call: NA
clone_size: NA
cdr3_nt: TGTGCCAGCAGTACGGAGGGCCTACTGAACACTGAAGCTTTCTTT
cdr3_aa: CASSTEGLLNTEAFF

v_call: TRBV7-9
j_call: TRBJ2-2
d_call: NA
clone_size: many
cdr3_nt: TGTGCCAGCAGCTTAGCGGGGGCCGGGGAGCTGTTTTTT
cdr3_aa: CASSLAGAGELFF

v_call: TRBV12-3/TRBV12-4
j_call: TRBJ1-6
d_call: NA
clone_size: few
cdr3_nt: TGTGCCAGCAGTCGTGAGGGGACCCTGGATAATTCACCCCTCCACTTT
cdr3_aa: CASSREGTLDNSPLHF

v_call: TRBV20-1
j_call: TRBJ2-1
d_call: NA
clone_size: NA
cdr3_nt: TGCAGTGCTAGAGATCCCCGCCCGGGGGTCGACAATGAGCAGTTCTTC
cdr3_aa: CSARDPRPGVDNEQFF

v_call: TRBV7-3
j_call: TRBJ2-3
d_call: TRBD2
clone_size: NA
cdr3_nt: TGTGCCAGCAGCACAATAGCGGGAGGCACAGATACGCAGTATTTT
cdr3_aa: CASSTIAGGTDTQYF

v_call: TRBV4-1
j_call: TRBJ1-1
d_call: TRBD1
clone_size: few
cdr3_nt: TGCGCCAGCAGCCACATATCCGGACAGGTCGGTGAAGCTTTCTTT
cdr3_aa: CASSHISGQVGEAFF

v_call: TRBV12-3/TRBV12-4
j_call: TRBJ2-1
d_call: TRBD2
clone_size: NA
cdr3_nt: TGTGCCAGCAGAGGACTAGCGGGTTACAATGAGCAGTTCTTC
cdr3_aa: CASRGLAGYNEQFF

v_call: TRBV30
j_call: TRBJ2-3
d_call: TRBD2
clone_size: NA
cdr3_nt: TGTGCCTGGAGCTCCGCCCGGACTAGCGGGAGTCCAGATACGCAGTATTTT
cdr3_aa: CAWSSARTSGSPDTQYF

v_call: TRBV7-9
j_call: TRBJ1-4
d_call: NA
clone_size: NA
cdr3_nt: TGTGCCAGCAGCCCCGTGCATCCGAGGGAAAAACTGTTTTTT
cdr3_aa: CASSPVHPREKLFF

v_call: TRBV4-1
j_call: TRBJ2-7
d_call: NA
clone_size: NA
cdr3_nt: TGCGCCAGCAGCCACGGGGGACAGTCCGAGCTGGACGAGCAGTACTTC
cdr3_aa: CASSHGGQSELDEQYF